This TCR beta chain was found in a study of glioma-infiltrating T cells after dendritic cell vaccination. V dropped 6 bases and J dropped 9 bases, with 20 bases sitting between them. The CDR3 loop spans 13 amino acids. CDR1 GTSNPN and CDR2 SVGIG come from the germline V gene (reference sequence). Worth noting for this clone: Its antigen is still unknown.

Time point: after dendritic cell vaccination, including at tumor progression/relapse. The PCR used 60 V beta and 13 J beta primers. The assay was immunoSEQ multiplex PCR, and TCRdb's table has in-frame clones only and misses some. The sample has about 76,000 clones, around 90% seen once. The study, taken as a whole, reports: Few patients contributed both blood and tumor specimens. Patients with more pretreatment TILs had longer time to progression and survival. Survival was not directly related to TCR clonality in these patients.

This material consisted of blood, taken after dendritic cell vaccination. This receptor was obtained from a human donor with glioblastoma. This chain uses TRBV30 with TRBJ1-2; weak D call: TRBD1 (5 bases). The CDR3 reads CACRDSRVFSYTF. Here the CDR3 DNA reads TGTGCCTGCCGGGACTCCCGTGTTTTCAGCTACACCTTC.